This T cell receptor beta chain derives from a study of shared clonotypes between healthy human individuals. On the study more broadly: CD4 naive cells filled three plates per donor, CD4 memory three, CD8 naive two and CD8 memory one. Findings and caveats of the study: The sharing of 5% to 5.5% of naive CD4 clonotypes was seen across a few donors. Enrolling few donors narrowed the genetic and exposure-history diversity that was represented.

This clone was detected only once. Antigen specificity is unknown. In replicate PCRs of sorted subsets, about 200 ng DNA, about 30,000 T cell genomes, was used. Assay used: immunoSEQ multiplex PCR; TCRdb lists only in-frame clones, some missing. The table records millions of clones, approximately 94% of them present only once. The V and J ends lost 1 base and 2 bases, in that order; junction bases with no gene match: 16. The CDR3 covers 19 residues. Looked up from germline, CDR1 is SGHNT and CDR2 is YENEEA. This TCR derives from a man younger than 35 in good health. The rearrangement joins TRBV11-3 to TRBJ1-2, with 7 positions matching TRBD1. Sequenced sample: naive CD4+ T cells sorted from blood. Subset described: CD45RA+ positively selected. CDR3 nucleotides: TGTGCCAGCAGCTTAGGAATCCGGGACAGTTTTACCTTAAACTATGGCTACACCTTC. It specifies CASSLGIRDSFTLNYGYTF.